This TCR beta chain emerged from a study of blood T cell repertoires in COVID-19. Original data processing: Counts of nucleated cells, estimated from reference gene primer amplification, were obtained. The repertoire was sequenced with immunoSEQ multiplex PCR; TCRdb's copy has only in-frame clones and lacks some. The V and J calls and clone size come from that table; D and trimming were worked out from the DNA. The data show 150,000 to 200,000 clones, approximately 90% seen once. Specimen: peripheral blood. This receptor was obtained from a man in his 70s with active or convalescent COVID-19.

This CDR3 is CASSPDIGNEQYF. CDR3 in DNA: TGTGCCAGCTCACCGGACATTGGGAACGAGCAGTACTTC. This chain uses TRBV18 with TRBJ2-7, with D possibly being TRBD1 (5 bases). V was pared by 3 bases and J by 5 bases, with 11 bases between. The CDR3 totals 13 residues. The germline V gene encodes CDR1 KGHSH and CDR2 LQKENI.